The rows below give T cell receptor beta chains drawn from one sample of a study of CD8 T cells in ankylosing spondylitis. TCRdb redid the calling of the 5' RACE reads with MiXCR, one entry per CDR3 protein. The table has hundreds of thousands of distinct CDR3 sequences, roughly 12% seen once. Sample: blood, either unsorted or a sorted T cell fraction (not recorded which). Every receptor here comes from a male donor with ankylosing spondylitis. Each CDR3 is given with its conserved first and last residue. A D gene is named only where the DNA matches it firmly. Clone size is given for some rows only: seen once, a few or many times, or a class if the clone is expanded.

NA	many	TRBV29-1	TRBJ2-2	TGCAGCGTTGGGCCCCCCTTGACAAGCGGAGGGACCGGGGAGCTGTTTTTT	CSVGPPLTSGGTGELFF
NA	few	TRBV6-1	TRBJ2-2	TGTGCCACCAACCTGAGACAGTTCGCGAACACCGGGGAGCTGTTTTTT	CATNLRQFANTGELFF
TRBD1	many	TRBV29-1	TRBJ1-1	TGCAGCGTCCAGGGGGTATTGCGGACTGAAGCTTTCTTT	CSVQGVLRTEAFF
TRBD2	few	TRBV11-2	TRBJ2-5	TGTGCCAGCAGCTTAAGAGCGGGGGGGGGAGAGACCCAGTACTTC	CASSLRAGGGETQYF
NA	NA	TRBV6-5	TRBJ2-5	TGTGCCAGCAGTTACTCTATAACTGAGACAGAAGAGACCCAGTACTTC	CASSYSITETEETQYF
NA	few	TRBV5-1	TRBJ2-6	TGCGCCAGCAGAAGGGATCCCACCTCTGGGGCCAACGTCCTGACTTTC	CASRRDPTSGANVLTF
TRBD1	NA	TRBV7-9	TRBJ2-7	TGTGCCAGCAAAGAGACAGGGGGCGGCTACGAGCAGTACTTC	CASKETGGGYEQYF
TRBD1	few	TRBV4-3	TRBJ1-1	TGCGCCAGCCGGCAGGGGGCCTTCGGTGGCACTGAAGCTTTCTTT	CASRQGAFGGTEAFF
NA	NA	TRBV6-1	TRBJ2-2	TGTGCCAGCAAGGAAGGAGTACGGACCGGGGAGCTGTTTTTT	CASKEGVRTGELFF
NA	few	TRBV20-1	TRBJ2-1	TGCAGTGCTAGAAGAGGGACCGCCTACAATGAGCAGTTCTTC	CSARRGTAYNEQFF
NA	NA	TRBV4-3	TRBJ2-1	TGCGCCAGCAGCCAAGGGGACATGAACAATGAGCAGTTCTTC	CASSQGDMNNEQFF
TRBD2	few	TRBV7-9	TRBJ2-7	TGTGCCAGCAGCTTCTCTAGCGGGGGGGCCGAGCAGTACTTC	CASSFSSGGAEQYF
TRBD2	NA	TRBV12-5	TRBJ2-1	TGTGCTAGTGGTGATGGACTAGCGGCGTCGGGAGAGCAGTTCTTC	CASGDGLAASGEQFF
NA	NA	TRBV20-1	TRBJ1-5	TGCAGTGCTCTAGGGCAGGCCCGACTTTCTAAGCCCCAGCATTTT	CSALGQARLSKPQHF
TRBD2	many	TRBV20-1	TRBJ2-1	TGCAGTGCTAGCCCGGGACTAGCTTTCGACAATGAGCAGTTCTTC	CSASPGLAFDNEQFF
TRBD1	NA	TRBV29-1	TRBJ2-5	TGCAGCGTTGATCTGACAGGGTTCGGGAAAGAGACCCAGTACTTC	CSVDLTGFGKETQYF
NA	NA	TRBV28	TRBJ1-1	TGTGCCAGCAGATTTATAGAGACACCGAACACTGAAGCTTTCTTT	CASRFIETPNTEAFF
NA	few	TRBV27	TRBJ1-5	TGTGCCAGCAGCTGGGGGGGACCGGGCAATCAGCCCCAGCATTTT	CASSWGGPGNQPQHF
TRBD2	NA	TRBV20-1	TRBJ2-2	TGCAGTGCTAGTAGGCGGGAGGGCACCGGGGAGCTGTTTTTT	CSASRREGTGELFF